This section outlines one T cell receptor (beta chain) sequence together with its context. This sample stems from a study of T cell changes during pregnancy in multiple sclerosis. Method: immunoSEQ multiplex PCR; TCRdb's copy keeps in-frame clones and lacks some. Of about 100,000 clones listed, about nine tenths are singletons. Germline V CDR1 and CDR2: SGHNT, YYREEE (reference sequence). V dropped 4 bases and J dropped 5; count of bases not matched to a gene: 11. CDR3 size: 15 residues. This chain connects TRBV5-4 to TRBJ2-5; 7 positions agree with TRBD1. The clonotype originates from a female donor with multiple sclerosis, enrolled in a pregnancy study. Sample: peripheral blood, taken after pregnancy. CDR3 DNA: TGTGCCAGCAGCCGAGCTGAAGGGACAGTCGAGACCCAGTACTTC. Protein sequence: CASSRAEGTVETQYF.